The present entry profiles one T cell receptor beta chain with its context. Its antigen is as yet unknown. All donors came from Russia, were Caucasian and healthy, and spanned ages roughly 6 to 95. Every participating donor contributed 7.5 to 10 milliliters of peripheral blood through a draw. A second PCR of roughly 7 to 11 cycles used a sample-barcoded 5' primer and a J-beta primer mix. TCRdb itself ran the 5' RACE reads through MiXCR, one entry per CDR3 protein. The data show about 1.1 million distinct CDR3 sequences, around two fifths seen once. This sample was included in a study of blood T cells in healthy people across ages. General study results and limits: Using unsorted PBMCs precluded a conclusive naive versus antigen-experienced comparison.

The sequence came from a man aged 18-30 years in good health. The sequencing input was blood.

The CDR3 region has the DNA TGTGCCAGCAGCCTAACTTCCGGGACTAGTGATGAGCAGTTCTTC. This translates into CASSLTSGTSDEQFF. V usage is TRBV7-2 and J usage is TRBJ2-1; 8 positions match TRBD2. The junction had 11 bases not matched to a gene; V was cut back by 5 bases and J by 8 bases. Germline loops: CDR1 SGHTA, CDR2 FQGNSA. The CDR3 contains 15 residues.